This TCR beta chain is from a study of shared clonotypes between healthy human individuals. Cells designated naive CD8 were CD45RO-negative and were positively selected for CCR7, with terminally differentiated effector memory CD45RA+ cells excluded. This clone was picked up a small number of times. TCRdb's table, derived via immunoSEQ multiplex PCR, lists solely in-frame clones and lacks some. The data contain hundreds of thousands of clones, 80% to 95% of them singletons. Germline trimming cut 3 bases from V and 5 bases from J; bases unmatched to any gene: 6. CDR1 and CDR2 (germline): WNHNN, SYGVQD (reference sequence). The CDR3 is 15 amino acids.

V and J are TRBV10-1 and TRBJ1-4; 7 bases match TRBD1. This TCR was sampled from a man aged 30 to 45 in good health. The specimen was naive CD8+ T cells sorted from blood. DNA for the CDR3: TGCGCCAGCAGTGAATCGGGACAGCTGAATGAAAAACTGTTTTTT. Translation: CASSESGQLNEKLFF.